This T cell receptor beta chain was identified during a study of PD-1 blockade in classical Hodgkin lymphoma. Some clones are missing from TCRdb's copy, which holds only in-frame ones; the method was immunoSEQ multiplex PCR. The sample lists 15,000 to 20,000 clones; roughly 80% were seen once. Every single patient, without exception, relapsed after autologous stem cell transplantation, and brentuximab vedotin exposure varied. The germline V and J ends were trimmed by 7 bases and 6 bases, with 18 bases remaining between them. The CDR3 runs to 14 residues. Germline values: CDR1 SGHNT, CDR2 YYREEE (reference sequence).

V gene TRBV5-4 combines with J gene TRBJ2-3; no definite D call. The sequences come from peripheral blood mononuclear cells (PBMCs), collected at baseline. The receptor was derived from a human donor with classical Hodgkin lymphoma. The CDR3 DNA follows: TGTGCCAGCGGCCAACTGGGCTTTGCCGATACGCAGTATTTT. It codes for CASGQLGFADTQYF.